The clone carrying this T cell receptor (beta chain) was found many times. What it binds is unknown. Cryopreserved PBMCs yielded 1.5 to 2 micrograms of genomic DNA for TCR beta libraries. Germline V CDR1 and CDR2: LNHNV, YYDKDF (reference sequence). The CDR3 extends over 15 amino acids. The V and J ends lost 5 bases and 7 bases respectively, with 17 bases between them. Sequencing was designed to attain a depth spanning 1 in 200,000 to 1 in 1 million T cells. Produced via immunoSEQ multiplex PCR; TCRdb's table is partial and in-frame only. The sample has about 57,000 clones; 45% to 70% are singletons. This specimen belongs to a study of cytotoxic CD8 clonotypes in ibrutinib-treated CLL. Study-level findings and limits: Exceeding age-matched healthy donors, baseline clonality also tracked the counts of circulating CD8+ T cells.

This receptor was obtained from a human donor with chronic lymphocytic leukemia. V usage is TRBV15 and J usage is TRBJ1-4; possibly TRBD1 for D (5 bases). Sequenced here: PBMCs, sampled after 24 months of ibrutinib treatment. As DNA, the CDR3 is TGTGCCACCAGCCTCGCAGGTCAGGGTGGTGAAAAACTGTTTTTT. Its translation is CATSLAGQGGEKLFF. Full variable domain (missing parts from reference TRBV15 and TRBJ1-4): DAMVIQNPRYQVTQFGKPVTLSCSQTLNHNVMYWYQQKSSQAPKLLFHYYDKDFNNEADTPDNFQSRRPNTSFCFLDIRSPGLGDTAMYLCATSLAGQGGEKLFFGSGTQLSVL.